This T cell receptor (beta chain) is from a study of T cell clones after liver transplantation. Generated by immunoSEQ multiplex PCR, the TCRdb table keeps only in-frame clones and is missing some. The sample carries around 20,000 clones, 88% recorded once. The V segment lost 3 bases and the J segment 3 bases; nucleotides outside the gene matches: 8. Per the germline V gene, CDR1 is SGHAT and CDR2 is FQNNGV. This CDR3 is 16 amino acids long. There are a few counts of this clone. The sequencing here drew on CD8+ T cells from blood, taken before liver transplant. V is TRBV11-2 and J is TRBJ2-7, with 10 positions matching TRBD2. The receptor was derived from a human donor who received a liver transplant. For the CDR3, the DNA is TGTGCCAGCAGCTTGACCGGGACTAGCGCTTTCTACGAGCAGTACTTC. It encodes CASSLTGTSAFYEQYF.